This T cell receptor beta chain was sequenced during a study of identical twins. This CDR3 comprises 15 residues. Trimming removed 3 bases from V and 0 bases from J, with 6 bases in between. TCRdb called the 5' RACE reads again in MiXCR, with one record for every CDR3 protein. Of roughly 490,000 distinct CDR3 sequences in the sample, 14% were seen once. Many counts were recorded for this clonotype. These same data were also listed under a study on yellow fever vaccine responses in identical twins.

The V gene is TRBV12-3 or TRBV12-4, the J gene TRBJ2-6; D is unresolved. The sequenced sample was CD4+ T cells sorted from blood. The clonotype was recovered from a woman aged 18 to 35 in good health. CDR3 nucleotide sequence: TGTGCCAGCAGTTTTTCTGTCTCTGGGGCCAACGTCCTGACTTTC. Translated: CASSFSVSGANVLTF.